Each of the 4 T cell receptor beta chains below was sequenced from the same sample in a study of post-analysis software for immune sequencing data. Study-wide results and caveats: Higher frequency in patients than in controls was seen for about five TRBV segments, with TRBV5-6, TRBV5-1 and TRBV20-1 among them.

The antigens of these receptors remain unknown. Tagging with unique molecular identifiers was a feature of the TCR beta cDNA libraries. One entry per CDR3 protein, called by TCRdb with MiXCR from the PCR reads. Here the sample spans 740,000 or so distinct CDR3 sequences, approximately 50% being singletons. Sequencing input: blood. The receptors stem from a girl aged 5-17 years with multiple sclerosis.

The rearrangement links TRBV5-1 to TRBJ2-6; a possible D gene is TRBD1 (5 bases). Germline CDR1 and CDR2: SGHRS and YFSETQ. The CDR3 has 16 residues. Trimming stripped 4 bases from V and 0 bases from J, with 11 bases between. CDR3 sequence reads: CASSKTVSSGANVLTF. DNA for the CDR3: TGCGCCAGCAGCAAGACAGTGAGCTCTGGGGCCAACGTCCTGACTTTC.

The CDR3 DNA is TGTGCCAGCAGCGGTGGGACAGACTATGGCTACACCTTC. Translated: CASSGGTDYGYTF. The chain is built from TRBV27 and TRBJ1-2; 7 nucleotides agree with TRBD1. With V trimmed by 6 bases and J by 3 bases, 4 bases remained unmatched. Germline-derived CDR1 and CDR2 are MNHEY and SMNVEV (reference sequence). The CDR3 loop spans 13 amino acids.

This chain joins TRBV25-1 and TRBJ2-1; D is uncertain. This CDR3 comprises 13 residues. V lost 3 bases and J 2 bases, leaving 5 bases between the germline ends. The germline V gene encodes CDR1 MGHDK and CDR2 SYGVNS. Here the CDR3 reads CASSDPPYNEQFF. As DNA, the CDR3 is TGTGCCAGCAGTGACCCACCCTACAATGAGCAGTTCTTC.

This chain links TRBV27 with TRBJ2-4, with D unclear. The CDR3 is 16 amino acids. Germline V CDR1 and CDR2: MNHEY, SMNVEV (reference sequence). The V end was cut by 6 bases, the J end by 0 bases, with 15 bases between. This chain's CDR3 is CASRKDMGSAKNIQYF. The CDR3 DNA reads TGTGCCAGCAGGAAAGACATGGGGTCAGCCAAAAACATTCAGTACTTC.